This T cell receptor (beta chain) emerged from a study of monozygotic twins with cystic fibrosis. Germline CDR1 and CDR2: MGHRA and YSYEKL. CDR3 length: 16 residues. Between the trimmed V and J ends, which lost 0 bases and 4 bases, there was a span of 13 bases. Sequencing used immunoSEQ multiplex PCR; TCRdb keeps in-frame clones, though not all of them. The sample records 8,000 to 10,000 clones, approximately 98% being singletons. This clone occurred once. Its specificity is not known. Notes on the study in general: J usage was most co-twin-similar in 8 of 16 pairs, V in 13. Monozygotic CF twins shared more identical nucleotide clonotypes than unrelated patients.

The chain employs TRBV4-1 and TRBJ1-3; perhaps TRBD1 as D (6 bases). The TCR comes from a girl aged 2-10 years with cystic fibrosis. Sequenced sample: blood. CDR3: CASSQDAPGAGNTIYF. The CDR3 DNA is TGCGCCAGCAGCCAAGATGCCCCAGGGGCAGGAAACACCATATATTTT.